The 5 T cell receptor beta chains below all came from one sample that was sequenced in a study of identical twins. TCRdb re-called the 5' RACE reads with MiXCR, one entry per CDR3 protein. The sample includes approximately 230,000 distinct CDR3 sequences, roughly an eighth of them seen just once. Material for sequencing was memory (CD45RO+) T cells sorted from blood. Receptors were obtained from a woman aged 18-29 years in good health.

This clonotype was detected only a few times. The genes are TRBV5-1 and TRBJ2-5, with D possibly called TRBD1 or TRBD2 (7 bases each). Germline CDR1 is SGHRS and CDR2 is YFSETQ. This CDR3 is built from 15 residues. Trimming removed 4 bases at V and 5 bases at J, with 18 bases between. The CDR3 protein is CASSPGGQTIETQYF. The CDR3 DNA sequence: TGCGCCAGCAGCCCGGGGGGACAGACCATTGAGACCCAGTACTTC. The whole variable domain, filled in from reference TRBV5-1 and TRBJ2-5, reads KAGVTQTPRYLIKTRGQQVTLSCSPISGHRSVSWYQQTPGQGLQFLFEYFSETQRNKGNFPGRFSGRQFSNSRSEMNVSTLELGDSALYLCASSPGGQTIETQYFGPGTRLLVL.

A few counts support this clonotype. J is TRBJ2-5 and V is TRBV11-3; TRBD2 matches at 7 bases. The germline gives CDR1 SGHNT, CDR2 YENEEA. V lost 5 bases to trimming and J lost 5 bases; unmatched junction nucleotides: 5. The CDR3 totals 13 residues. In nucleotides, the CDR3 is TGTGCCAGCAGCCAAGGGAGGGATGAGACCCAGTACTTC. Translation gives CASSQGRDETQYF.

This clonotype was detected many times. The chain couples TRBV7-2 to TRBJ1-5; the D is unclear. CDR1 is SGHTA, CDR2 FQGNSA, per germline. Trimming shortened V by 1 base and J by 1 base, and 8 bases separated the two germline ends. The CDR3 sequence is 15 residues long. The CDR3 DNA reads TGTGCCAGCAGCTTAGTTCCGGGAAGCAATCAGCCCCAGCATTTT. Its translation: CASSLVPGSNQPQHF.

This clonotype was seen only a few times. The V gene is TRBV9, the J gene TRBJ1-1; D not resolved. The CDR3 length is 14 residues. CDR1 and CDR2 (germline): SGDLS, YYNGEE. The V end was cut by 0 bases, the J end by 3 bases, with 9 bases between. The CDR3 sequence is CASSVGGMDTEAFF. CDR3 DNA sequence: TGTGCCAGCAGCGTAGGAGGGATGGACACTGAAGCTTTCTTT.

This clonotype was picked up a small number of times. The chain recombines TRBV3-1 with TRBJ2-6, with D unclear. V was clipped by 2 bases and J by 0 bases, with 14 bases between them. Germline V CDR1 and CDR2: LGHDT, YNNKEL (reference sequence). This CDR3 region has 18 residues. The CDR3 nucleotides are TGTGCCAGCAGCCAACTTCCAGGTCGGAGCTCTGGGGCCAACGTCCTGACTTTC. This encodes CASSQLPGRSSGANVLTF.